This T cell receptor beta chain was sequenced in a study of cytomegalovirus exposure and HLA in healthy donors. Researchers ran the PCR with 60 Vbeta and 13 Jbeta primers. Repertoires were generated with immunoSEQ multiplex PCR, while TCRdb's copy carries only in-frame clones and drops some. The sample lists under 250,000 clones; about 86% were seen once. This clonotype was obtained from an older woman in good health and CMV-seropositive. The sequencing sample was made of PBMCs.

CDR3 bases: TGCGCCAGCAGCTTGCCCTCGGGACAGGCCAACACTGAAGCTTTCTTT. It codes for CASSLPSGQANTEAFF. The chain combines TRBV5-1 with TRBJ1-1, with TRBD1 identical over 8 bases. The germline CDR1 and CDR2 sequences are SGHRS and YFSETQ. CDR3 length equals 16 residues. V shed 1 base, J shed 2 bases, and the junction held 7 bases outside the gene matches.